The 5 T cell receptor beta chains listed next were all sequenced from one sample in a study of T-cell reconstitution after alpha-beta-depleted transplantation in children. Unique molecular identifiers were incorporated when the TCRbeta library was constructed. TCRdb re-analysed the PCR reads in MiXCR, keeping a single row per CDR3 protein. The repertoire holds 70,000 to 95,000 distinct CDR3 sequences, with about a sixth as singletons. This sample comprised PBMCs, mostly from graft donor cells, obtained 360 days after TCRalphabeta/CD19-depleted stem cell transplant. These receptors came from a male patient between 2 and 15 years old who had a stem cell transplant for acute lymphoblastic leukemia, so the T cells may come from the graft donor.

The V and J genes are TRBV12-3 or TRBV12-4 and TRBJ2-7; D gene uncertain. This CDR3 region has 12 residues. Deletions cut 3 bases from V and 2 bases from J, with 5 bases between. The CDR3 loop reads CASSLSPYEQYF. The DNA of the CDR3 is TGTGCCAGCAGTTTGAGCCCCTACGAGCAGTACTTC.

There are a few counts of this clonotype. V usage is TRBV7-9 and J usage is TRBJ2-7; D might be TRBD2 (6 bases). The CDR3 totals 11 residues. V was cut by 9 bases and J by 4 bases, with 10 bases left in between. The germline gives CDR1 SEHNR, CDR2 FQNEAQ (reference sequence). The CDR3 region is CASSEGYEQYF. The CDR3 DNA reads as TGTGCCAGTTCGGAGGGATACGAGCAGTACTTC.

This clonotype was seen only a few times. CDR3 DNA: TGTGCCAGCAGCCCCCGACAGAAGAGCTCCTACAATGAGCAGTTCTTC. Encoded protein: CASSPRQKSSYNEQFF. The gene calls are TRBV7-2 and TRBJ2-1, with D maybe TRBD1 (5 bases). The CDR3 totals 16 residues. V lost 5 bases to trimming and J lost 0 bases, with 14 bases between them. CDR1 is SGHTA, CDR2 FQGNSA, per germline.

This clonotype was observed a handful of times. The chain has TRBV24-1 and TRBJ1-1; the D gene is possibly TRBD1 (5 bases). Germline CDR1 is KGHDR and CDR2 is SFDVKD. With 5 bases removed from V and 1 base from J, the gap between germline ends came to 10 bases. This CDR3 region has 14 residues. For the CDR3, the DNA is TGTGCCACCAGTGCTCCCGGACAGAACACTGAAGCTTTCTTT. Its translation is CATSAPGQNTEAFF.

This clonotype was observed a handful of times. The gene calls are TRBV4-2 and TRBJ2-5, with 9 bases that match TRBD2. There are 17 residues in the CDR3. The germline CDR1 and CDR2 sequences are LGHNA and YNFKEQ. V shed 0 bases, J shed 5 bases, and the junction held 10 bases outside the gene matches. The CDR3 DNA reads as TGTGCCAGCAGCCAAGATAGTCTAGCGGGATCGAGGGAGACCCAGTACTTC. Protein product: CASSQDSLAGSRETQYF.